Listed below are T cell receptor beta chains from one sample, sequenced in a study of blood T cell repertoires in COVID-19. Assay: immunoSEQ multiplex PCR; the TCRdb copy retains only in-frame clones and omits some. The sample includes more than 75,000 clones, roughly 89% of them seen just once. Sequences were obtained from peripheral blood. The receptors were sampled from a man between 45 and 60 years old with acute or convalescent COVID-19. Both conserved end residues are part of each CDR3. The D gene is left open where the match is weak. Clone size is stated in some rows and not others, as once, few, many or a class when expanded.

CDR3aa	CDR3nt	abundance	d_gene	v_gene	len	j_gene
CASAVGEGIEQFF	TGTGCCAGCGCCGTCGGAGAGGGTATTGAGCAGTTCTTC	.	.	TRBV7-3	13	TRBJ2-1
CASSSNPSVNTEAFF	TGTGCCAGCTCATCAAACCCTAGCGTGAACACTGAAGCTTTCTTT	once	.	TRBV18	15	TRBJ1-1
CASSPVPGYQPQHF	TGCGCCAGCAGCCCAGTGCCGGGGTATCAGCCCCAGCATTTT	.	.	TRBV4-1	14	TRBJ1-5
CASSASGYGNTIYF	TGTGCCAGCAGCGCGAGCGGATATGGAAACACCATATATTTT	.	.	TRBV9	14	TRBJ1-3
CASSPGKRNTGELFF	TGTGCCAGCAGCCCAGGAAAAAGAAACACCGGGGAGCTGTTTTTT	.	.	TRBV6-4	15	TRBJ2-2
CASSPQDRGRGAFF	TGCGCCAGCAGCCCCCAGGACAGGGGGCGCGGAGCTTTCTTT	.	TRBD1	TRBV5-1	14	TRBJ1-1
CASSPQRSRATQYF	TGTGCCAGCAGCCCCCAGCGGTCTCGGGCGACCCAGTACTTC	.	.	TRBV11-2	14	TRBJ2-5
CSVGAGGETQYF	TGCAGCGTTGGGGCAGGGGGGGAGACCCAGTACTTC	.	.	TRBV29-1	12	TRBJ2-5
CASSGQNTDTQYF	TGTGCCAGCTCAGGACAGAACACAGATACGCAGTATTTT	.	.	TRBV18	13	TRBJ2-3
CASSFVGSGQGAPGYGYTF	TGTGCCAGCAGTTTCGTGGGGTCGGGACAGGGGGCGCCGGGCTATGGCTACACCTTC	.	TRBD1	TRBV28	19	TRBJ1-2
CASSAGLGSTDTQYF	TGTGCCAGCAGCGCGGGACTCGGAAGCACAGATACGCAGTATTTT	.	.	TRBV5-5	15	TRBJ2-3
CASSLFGQGGEKLFF	TGTGCCAGCAGCTTATTTGGACAGGGGGGTGAAAAACTGTTTTTT	.	TRBD1	TRBV7-2	15	TRBJ1-4
CSVDLTFDSYGYTF	TGCAGCGTTGATCTCACCTTTGACAGTTACGGCTACACCTTC	once	.	TRBV29-1	14	TRBJ1-2
CASSGTGRNSNQPQHF	TGTGCCAGCAGTGGAACCGGGAGAAATAGCAATCAGCCCCAGCATTTT	.	.	TRBV6-1	16	TRBJ1-5
CASSLIQTSGSHEQYF	TGTGCCAGCAGCTTGATTCAGACTAGCGGGAGCCACGAGCAGTACTTC	once	TRBD2	TRBV5-6	16	TRBJ2-7
CASSQDPQEGTQYF	TGTGCCAGCAGCCAAGATCCTCAGGAGGGTACGCAGTATTTT	.	.	TRBV4-2	14	TRBJ2-3
CASSIHSLNYNEQFF	TGTGCCAGCAGCATCCACAGTCTGAACTACAATGAGCAGTTCTTC	.	.	TRBV13	15	TRBJ2-1
CASSARDSYGYTF	TGTGCCAGCAGCGCAAGGGACAGCTATGGCTACACCTTC	.	TRBD1	TRBV7-9	13	TRBJ1-2
CASSYPGTSGDQETQYF	TGTGCCAGCAGCTACCCCGGGACTAGCGGGGATCAAGAGACCCAGTACTTC	.	TRBD2	TRBV5-4	17	TRBJ2-5
CASSQEQIFTEAFF	TGCGCCAGCAGCCAAGAGCAGATTTTCACTGAAGCTTTCTTT	.	.	TRBV4-1	14	TRBJ1-1
CASSLEEGRSSYNEQFF	TGTGCCAGCAGTTTAGAGGAGGGACGGAGCTCCTACAATGAGCAGTTCTTC	.	.	TRBV28	17	TRBJ2-1
CAWSKGQGNSPLHF	TGTGCCTGGAGTAAAGGACAGGGGAATTCACCCCTCCACTTT	.	TRBD1	TRBV30	14	TRBJ1-6
CASSPKTGVINTEAFF	TGTGCCAGTAGTCCGAAGACAGGGGTGATTAACACTGAAGCTTTCTTT	.	TRBD1	TRBV19	16	TRBJ1-1
CASRRQGAMNTEAFF	TGTGCCAGTAGAAGACAGGGGGCGATGAACACTGAAGCTTTCTTT	.	TRBD1	TRBV19	15	TRBJ1-1
CASSIWDKNEKLFF	TGTGCCAGTAGTATTTGGGACAAGAATGAAAAACTGTTTTTT	.	.	TRBV19	14	TRBJ1-4
CASSLGVSYEQYF	TGTGCCAGCAGCTTAGGAGTATCCTACGAGCAGTACTTC	.	.	TRBV11-2	13	TRBJ2-7
CASSSGAGLITFF	TGCGCCAGCTCCTCCGGAGCAGGACTTATAACTTTCTTT	.	.	TRBV5-1	13	TRBJ1-1
CASSVGGVKETQYF	TGTGCCAGCAGCGTAGGGGGGGTGAAAGAGACCCAGTACTTC	.	.	TRBV9	14	TRBJ2-5
CASSVGGGDTGELFF	TGTGCCAGCAGCGTAGGCGGGGGGGACACCGGGGAGCTGTTTTTT	.	TRBD2	TRBV9	15	TRBJ2-2
CASSPPPGLAGPNEQFF	TGTGCCAGCAGCCCCCCCCCGGGACTAGCGGGCCCCAATGAGCAGTTCTTC	.	TRBD2	TRBV5-4	17	TRBJ2-1
CASSLGSRDSMTDTQYF	TGTGCCAGCAGCTTGGGGTCTAGGGACAGTATGACAGATACGCAGTATTTT	.	TRBD1	TRBV5-6	17	TRBJ2-3
CASSQRAAKNIQYF	TGCGCCAGCAGCCAGAGGGCGGCCAAAAACATTCAGTACTTC	.	.	TRBV4-1	14	TRBJ2-4
CASSFAGSNTGELFF	TGTGCCAGCAGTTTTGCAGGGTCGAACACCGGGGAGCTGTTTTTT	.	.	TRBV27	15	TRBJ2-2
CASSPLGRPRFF	TGCGCCAGCAGCCCTCTAGGGAGACCCCGGTTCTTC	.	.	TRBV4-1	12	TRBJ2-1
CASSYMGRNYGYTF	TGTGCCAGCAGTTATATGGGCAGAAACTATGGCTACACCTTC	.	.	TRBV6-5	14	TRBJ1-2
CASTLSSGEQFF	TGTGCCAGCACCCTAAGCTCGGGGGAGCAGTTCTTC	.	.	TRBV6-5	12	TRBJ2-1
CASNPGLRAETQYF	TGTGCCAGCAACCCGGGGTTAAGGGCAGAGACCCAGTACTTC	.	.	TRBV7-8	14	TRBJ2-5
CASSFVAGANEKLFF	TGTGCCAGCAGCTTTGTGGCAGGGGCTAATGAAAAACTGTTTTTT	once	.	TRBV11-2	15	TRBJ1-4
CASSWRAGVETQYF	TGTGCCAGCAGTTGGAGAGCGGGAGTGGAGACCCAGTACTTC	once	TRBD2	TRBV6-2/TRBV6-3	14	TRBJ2-5
CASTYREMNTEAFF	TGCGCCAGCACCTACAGGGAAATGAACACTGAAGCTTTCTTT	.	.	TRBV4-1	14	TRBJ1-1